This entry concerns a single T cell receptor (beta chain). This record comes from a study of T cell changes during pregnancy in multiple sclerosis. The repertoire was sequenced with immunoSEQ multiplex PCR; TCRdb's copy has only in-frame clones and lacks some. The table shows roughly 48,000 clones, with approximately 92% occurring only once. The junction had 13 bases not matched to a gene; V was cut back by 8 bases and J by 4 bases. From germline, CDR1 is MDHEN and CDR2 SYDVKM. The CDR3 is made up of 15 amino acids. The rearrangement joins TRBV28 to TRBJ2-7; 8 nucleotides agree with TRBD1. Sequencing was performed on CD4+ T cells from peripheral blood mononuclear cells, taken in the second trimester of pregnancy. The clonotype originates from a female donor in good health, enrolled as a control in a pregnancy study. CDR3 amino acids: CASEGPGTGFYEQYF. The CDR3 DNA sequence: TGTGCCAGCGAAGGTCCCGGGACAGGATTTTACGAGCAGTACTTC. The variable domain in full, with the rest retrieved from reference TRBV28 and TRBJ2-7, is DVKVTQSSRYLVKRTGEKVFLECVQDMDHENMFWYRQDPGLGLRLIYFSYDVKMKEKGDIPEGYSVSREKKERFSLILESASTNQTSMYLCASEGPGTGFYEQYFGPGTRLTVT.